Presented here are 26 T cell receptor beta chains from one specimen sequenced in a study of blood T cell repertoires in COVID-19. Measured with immunoSEQ multiplex PCR; TCRdb has only the in-frame clones, and not every one. The sample lists about 260,000 clones, around 80% occurring once. Sequenced: PBMCs or T cells enriched from blood (not recorded which). Receptor source: a man in his thirties or forties with acute COVID-19.

This rearrangement joins TRBV7-9 to TRBJ1-3; no reliable D call. The germline V gene encodes CDR1 SEHNR and CDR2 FQNEAQ (reference sequence). The germline V and J ends were trimmed by 1 base and 0 bases, with 10 bases remaining between them. CDR3 length equals 16 residues. The CDR3 region has the DNA TGTGCCAGCAGCTTAGAGGCCCAGGCCTCTGGAAACACCATATATTTT. Translating it yields CASSLEAQASGNTIYF.

This clone was detected a few times. The V gene is TRBV5-1, the J gene TRBJ2-7; the D gene is possibly TRBD1 (6 bases). Per germline, CDR1 SGHRS and CDR2 YFSETQ. CDR3 size: 14 residues. The CDR3 loop is CASSRDTDSYEQYV. CDR3 sequence (DNA): TGTGCCAGCAGCCGGGACACGGATTCCTACGAGCAGTACGTC.

V is TRBV6-5 and J is TRBJ1-4, with TRBD1 identical over 8 bases. The CDR3 consists of 15 residues. V dropped 6 bases and J dropped 4; count of bases not matched to a gene: 7. Germline CDR1 MNHEY, CDR2 SVGAGI. The CDR3 loop reads CASRNRGVGNEKLFF. The DNA for the CDR3 is TGTGCCAGCAGAAACAGGGGGGTTGGTAATGAAAAACTGTTTTTT.

The chain employs TRBV6-5 and TRBJ2-7; 9 bases agree with TRBD2. V lost 6 bases, J lost 2 bases, and 8 bases stayed unmatched. CDR1 MNHEY and CDR2 SVGAGI come from the germline V gene. The CDR3 has 15 amino acids. CDR3 loop: CASRWGASGAYEQYV. As DNA, the CDR3 is TGTGCCAGCAGATGGGGGGCTAGCGGGGCCTACGAGCAGTACGTC.

V usage is TRBV30 and J usage is TRBJ2-7; TRBD2 matches 9 bases. CDR1 is GTSNPN, CDR2 SVGIG, per germline (reference sequence). CDR3 length: 19 amino acids. Unmatched junction bases numbered 21, after V lost 4 bases and J lost 2 bases. The CDR3 reads CAWTPLPRRLLAGAYEQYV. The CDR3, as DNA: TGTGCCTGGACCCCGCTACCCCGCCGGCTACTAGCGGGTGCCTACGAGCAGTACGTC.

This clone showed up just a few times. The V and J genes are TRBV15 and TRBJ1-1; 7 bases are a match to TRBD1. The length of the CDR3 is 15 residues. CDR1 is LNHNV and CDR2 is YYDKDF in the germline V gene (reference sequence). With 1 base clipped from V and 6 bases from J, the junction kept 8 bases outside the gene matches. The CDR3 DNA follows: TGTGCCACCAGCAGAGTCAAGACAGGGACCGCTGAAGCTTTCTTT. Translating gives CATSRVKTGTAEAFF.

The chain couples TRBV4-3 to TRBJ1-2; the D gene is possibly TRBD1 (6 bases). The CDR3 contains 14 residues. Germline V gene data show CDR1 as LGHNA and CDR2 as YSLEER. The germline V and J ends were trimmed by 5 bases and 2 bases, with 12 bases remaining between them. Written as DNA, the CDR3 is TGCGCCAGCAGCGGAGAAGGACAGAACTATGGCTACACCTTC. Encoded protein: CASSGEGQNYGYTF.

The rearrangement links TRBV4-3 to TRBJ1-4; no reliable D call. The CDR3 spans 15 residues. Per the germline V gene, CDR1 is LGHNA and CDR2 is YSLEER. Trimming removed 0 bases from V and 9 bases from J, with 14 bases in between. DNA for the CDR3: TGCGCCAGCAGCCAAGATTCAGAGGGATGGCAAAAACTGTTTTTT. Residues: CASSQDSEGWQKLFF.

This chain joins TRBV5-4 and TRBJ1-1, with 7 bases that match TRBD1. V shed 7 bases and J 4 bases; nucleotides not matched to a gene: 7. Germline values: CDR1 SGHNT, CDR2 YYREEE (reference sequence). This CDR3 has 13 residues. CDR3 amino acids: CASSQGRLTEAFF. In nucleotides, the CDR3 is TGTGCCAGCTCACAGGGGCGGCTCACTGAAGCTTTCTTT.

J is TRBJ2-7 and V is TRBV27; D might be TRBD1 (6 bases). The V and J ends lost 6 bases and 6 bases respectively, with 15 bases between them. This CDR3 is 13 amino acids long. The V gene's germline CDR1 is MNHEY and CDR2 SMNVEV (reference sequence). The chain's CDR3 is CASSNTGSREQYV. The CDR3 nucleotides read TGTGCCAGCAGCAATACAGGGTCCCGCGAGCAGTACGTC.

The chain has TRBV27 and TRBJ1-2, with 7 bases lining up with TRBD1. Germline CDR1 reads MNHEY; CDR2 reads SMNVEV (reference sequence). The V gene end was trimmed by 6 bases and the J gene end by 8 bases; junction bases not matched to a gene: 15. This CDR3 region has 15 residues. CDR3 in amino acids: CASRAIQGIIRGYTF. The DNA of the CDR3 is TGTGCCAGCAGAGCAATACAGGGGATAATCCGGGGCTACACCTTC.

The chain carries TRBV4-3 and TRBJ1-4; the D is unclear. This CDR3 spans 15 amino acids. V gave up 4 bases and J gave up 4 bases, with 13 bases separating them. Per the germline V gene, CDR1 is LGHNA and CDR2 is YSLEER. The CDR3 DNA reads TGCGCCAGCAGCCGGAGAAGGATTGATAATGAAAAACTGTTTTTT. This encodes CASSRRRIDNEKLFF.

This chain links TRBV14 with TRBJ2-1; D might be TRBD2 (6 bases). This CDR3 spans 12 amino acids. The germline V gene has CDR1 SGHDN and CDR2 FVKESK. V was clipped by 6 bases and J by 3 bases, with 6 bases between them. CDR3 in amino acids: CASRGGYNEQFF. In DNA, the CDR3 is TGTGCCAGCAGGGGGGGCTACAATGAGCAGTTCTTC.

This clone was picked up many times. The CDR3, as DNA: TGTGCCAGCTCACAACTTAAGACTAGCGAGAGCTCCTACAATGAGCAGTTCTTC. This translates into CASSQLKTSESSYNEQFF. The genes are TRBV18 and TRBJ2-1, with TRBD2 identical over 8 bases. V lost 4 bases and J lost 0; bases outside the gene matches: 11. CDR1 and CDR2 (germline): KGHSH, LQKENI. The CDR3 spans 18 residues. Full variable domain (outside the CDR3, taken from reference TRBV18 and TRBJ2-1): NAGVMQNPRHLVRRRGQEARLRCSPMKGHSHVYWYRQLPEEGLKFMVYLQKENIIDESGMPKERFSAEFPKEGPSILRIQQVVRGDSAAYFCASSQLKTSESSYNEQFFGPGTRLTVL.

The chain links TRBV14 to TRBJ2-1; D is undetermined. The CDR3 has 13 residues. Trimming removed 5 bases from V and 2 bases from J, with 7 bases in between. The V gene's germline CDR1 is SGHDN and CDR2 FVKESK. The CDR3 loop reads CASSEAAYNEQFF. The CDR3 nucleotides read TGTGCCAGCAGCGAGGCTGCCTACAATGAGCAGTTCTTC.

The V gene is TRBV3-1 (or the pseudogene TRBV3-2), the J gene TRBJ2-4; tentatively, D is TRBD1 (6 bases). Trimming took 4 bases from V and 1 from J, leaving 17 bases between them. Germline V gene data show CDR1 as LGHDT and CDR2 as YNNKEL (reference sequence). The CDR3 sequence is 17 residues long. CDR3 protein: CASSPQGGAAAKNIQYF. In DNA form, the CDR3 reads TGTGCCAGCAGCCCCCAAGGGGGTGCTGCCGCCAAAAACATTCAGTACTTC.

The chain combines TRBV4-1 with TRBJ2-1, with D possibly matching TRBD2 (7 bases). CDR1 is MGHRA, CDR2 YSYEKL, per germline. The V end was cut by 6 bases, the J end by 2 bases, with 14 bases between. This CDR3 has 15 residues. In DNA, the CDR3 is TGCGCCAGCAGGAGGGGGAGCGGGACCTACAATGAGCAGTTCTTC. Translated, it gives CASRRGSGTYNEQFF.

V gene TRBV7-8 combines with J gene TRBJ2-7; TRBD2 agrees at 10 bases. The junction had 8 bases not matched to a gene; V was cut back by 0 bases and J by 3 bases. The CDR3 is 17 amino acids. Germline V gene data show CDR1 as SGHVS and CDR2 as FQNEAQ. Here the CDR3 DNA reads TGTGCCAGCAGCTTAGCGCTTAGTAGCGGGGGGATCTACGAGCAGTACGTC. Translated, it gives CASSLALSSGGIYEQYV.

In nucleotides, the CDR3 is TGCAGTGCTAGTAGCGGTCGCAAAAACATTCAGTACTTC. It is translated as CSASSGRKNIQYF. The chain joins TRBV20-1 to TRBJ2-4; possible D gene TRBD2, 6 bases. V dropped 3 bases and J dropped 3 bases, with 9 bases sitting between them. Germline V lookup: CDR1 DFQATT, CDR2 SNEGSKA (reference sequence). CDR3 size: 13 residues.

Concerning this clone: In the same sample, other DNA sequences code for this CDR3. The V call is TRBV19, the J call TRBJ1-1, with a tentative D call TRBD1 (6 bases). Germline V gene lookup returns CDR1 LNHDA and CDR2 SQIVND (reference sequence). The CDR3 consists of 14 residues. The V end was cut by 3 bases, the J end by 2 bases, with 10 bases between. The CDR3 region has the DNA TGTGCCAGTAGTATGGGACATCTAAACACTGAAGCTTTCTTT. Translation gives CASSMGHLNTEAFF. Variable domain in full (rest from reference TRBV19 and TRBJ1-1): DGGITQSPKYLFRKEGQNVTLSCEQNLNHDAMYWYRQDPGQGLRLIYYSQIVNDFQKGDIAEGYSVSREKKESFPLTVTSAQKNPTAFYLCASSMGHLNTEAFFGQGTRLTVV.

The chain is built from TRBV6-5 and TRBJ2-3, with D unresolved. Germline loops: CDR1 MNHEY, CDR2 SVGAGI. The CDR3 has 12 residues. Trimming took 7 bases from V and 4 from J, leaving 9 bases between them. The CDR3 here is CASTPSADTQYF. The CDR3 coding sequence is TGTGCCAGCACTCCCTCGGCAGATACGCAGTATTTT.

The chain couples TRBV3-1 (or the pseudogene TRBV3-2) to TRBJ2-2, with D possibly TRBD2 on 5 matching bases. V lost 0 bases, J lost 6 bases, and 14 bases lay in between. Germline V lookup: CDR1 LGHDT, CDR2 YNNKEL (reference sequence). The CDR3 runs to 16 residues. In nucleotides, the CDR3 is TGTGCCAGCAGCCAAGATAGGGCTAGCTGGTCCGGGGAGCTGTTTTTT. Protein product: CASSQDRASWSGELFF.

This clone was picked up one time. The J gene is TRBJ1-2, the V gene TRBV27; the match to TRBD1 covers 8 bases. The germline gives CDR1 MNHEY, CDR2 SMNVEV (reference sequence). Trimming at V came to 5 bases and at J to 4 bases, leaving 6 bases not matched to a gene. The length of the CDR3 is 14 residues. CDR3 loop: CASSTTGARYGYTF. In DNA form, the CDR3 reads TGTGCCAGCAGTACGACAGGGGCGCGCTATGGCTACACCTTC.

The chain recombines TRBV15 with TRBJ1-5, with 7 bases matching TRBD1. Germline V gene sequence: CDR1 LNHNV, CDR2 YYDKDF (reference sequence). The V segment lost 3 bases and the J segment 11 bases; nucleotides outside the gene matches: 13. This CDR3 contains 15 residues. The CDR3 region is CATSSTGVTAASQHF. CDR3 DNA sequence: TGTGCCACCAGCAGCACAGGGGTCACGGCCGCGTCCCAGCATTTT.

V gene TRBV19 combines with J gene TRBJ1-5; D gene uncertain. Germline CDR1 is LNHDA and CDR2 is SQIVND (reference sequence). Trimming stripped 4 bases from V and 0 bases from J, with 16 bases between. The CDR3 length is 17 residues. CDR3 bases: TGTGCCAGTAGTACTTGGGCAGGAGCGGTTAGCAATCAGCCCCAGCATTTT. Encoded protein: CASSTWAGAVSNQPQHF.

The gene calls are TRBV5-6 and TRBJ2-2; 14 bases line up with TRBD2. This CDR3 has 18 residues. The V gene's germline CDR1 is SGHDT and CDR2 YYEEEE. Unmatched junction bases numbered 12, after V lost 3 bases and J lost 8 bases. The CDR3 reads CASSSGLAGVGWPGELFF. The CDR3, as DNA: TGTGCCAGCAGCTCGGGACTAGCGGGAGTAGGTTGGCCGGGGGAGCTGTTTTTT.